Detailed here is one TCR beta chain. Antigen: not known. These data come from a study of metastatic and nonmetastatic thyroid tumors. As for the study in general: Malignant thyroid and benign thyroid patients provided blood and tumor or nodule tissue whose repertoires were compared.

In the original workflow: A papillary thyroid cancer distant-metastasis classifier was built from CDR3 differences across clinicopathological groups. TCRdb re-called clones via MiXCR from the PCR reads. The V and J calls were determined by TCRdb, not by the authors. The sample contains 30,000 or so clones, 20% to 25% of which appear only once. V was trimmed by 4 bases and J by 4 bases, leaving 12 bases between them. Germline lookup yields CDR1 SGHAT and CDR2 FQNNGV. This CDR3 has 14 amino acids. Study outcomes and limitations: The study reportedly found significantly higher TCR beta diversity in malignant thyroid tumors than benign nodules, in blood and tumor.

There were no patients who had received any treatment before thyroid surgery. This rearrangement joins TRBV11-2 to TRBJ2-3; D unclear. Sequencing was performed on blood. This clonotype originated in a female donor with papillary thyroid cancer or a benign thyroid nodule (not recorded which). Some clones in this sample may be carry-over from other donors' samples. This CDR3 is CASSSGRAADTQYF. CDR3 DNA sequence: TGTGCCAGCAGCTCTGGAAGGGCCGCAGATACGCAGTATTTT. The variable domain in full, completed from reference TRBV11-2 and TRBJ2-3, reads EAGVAQSPRYKIIEKRQSVAFWCNPISGHATLYWYQQILGQGPKLLIQFQNNGVVDDSQLPKDRFSAERLKGVDSTLKIQPAKLEDSAVYLCASSSGRAADTQYFGPGTRLTVL.